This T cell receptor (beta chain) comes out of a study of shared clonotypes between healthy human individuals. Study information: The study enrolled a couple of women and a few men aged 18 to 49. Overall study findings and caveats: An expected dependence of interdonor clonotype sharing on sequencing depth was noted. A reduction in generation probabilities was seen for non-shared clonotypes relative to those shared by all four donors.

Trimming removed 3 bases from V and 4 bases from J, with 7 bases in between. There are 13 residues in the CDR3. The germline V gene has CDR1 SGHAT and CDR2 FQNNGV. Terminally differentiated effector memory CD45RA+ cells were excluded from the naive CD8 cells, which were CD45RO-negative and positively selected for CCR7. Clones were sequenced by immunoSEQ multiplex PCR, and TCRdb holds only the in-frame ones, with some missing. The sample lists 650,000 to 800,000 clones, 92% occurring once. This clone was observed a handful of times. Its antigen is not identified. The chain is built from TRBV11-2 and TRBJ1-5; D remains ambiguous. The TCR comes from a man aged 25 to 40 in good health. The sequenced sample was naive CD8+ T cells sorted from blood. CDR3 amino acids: CASSFEGNQPQHF. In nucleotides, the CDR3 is TGTGCCAGCAGCTTTGAAGGGAATCAGCCCCAGCATTTT.